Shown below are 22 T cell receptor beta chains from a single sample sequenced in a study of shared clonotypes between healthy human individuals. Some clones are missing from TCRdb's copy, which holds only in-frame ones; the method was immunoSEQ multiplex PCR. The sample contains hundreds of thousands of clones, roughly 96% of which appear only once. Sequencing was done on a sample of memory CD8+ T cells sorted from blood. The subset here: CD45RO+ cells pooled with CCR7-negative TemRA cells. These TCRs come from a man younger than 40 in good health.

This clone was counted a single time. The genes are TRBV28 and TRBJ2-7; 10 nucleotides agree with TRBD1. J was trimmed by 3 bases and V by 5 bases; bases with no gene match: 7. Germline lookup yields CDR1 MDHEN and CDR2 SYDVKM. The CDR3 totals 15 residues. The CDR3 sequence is CASSKPGQGRYEQYF. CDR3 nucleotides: TGTGCCAGCAGTAAACCGGGACAGGGGCGCTACGAGCAGTACTTC. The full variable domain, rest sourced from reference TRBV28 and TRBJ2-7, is DVKVTQSSRYLVKRTGEKVFLECVQDMDHENMFWYRQDPGLGLRLIYFSYDVKMKEKGDIPEGYSVSREKKERFSLILESASTNQTSMYLCASSKPGQGRYEQYFGPGTRLTVT.

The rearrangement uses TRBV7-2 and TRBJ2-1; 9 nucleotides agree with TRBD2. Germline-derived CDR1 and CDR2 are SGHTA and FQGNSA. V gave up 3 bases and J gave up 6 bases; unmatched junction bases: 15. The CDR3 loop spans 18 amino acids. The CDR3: CASSFFPSRGREGNEQFF. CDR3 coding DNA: TGTGCCAGCAGCTTTTTCCCCTCTAGGGGGCGGGAGGGCAATGAGCAGTTCTTC.

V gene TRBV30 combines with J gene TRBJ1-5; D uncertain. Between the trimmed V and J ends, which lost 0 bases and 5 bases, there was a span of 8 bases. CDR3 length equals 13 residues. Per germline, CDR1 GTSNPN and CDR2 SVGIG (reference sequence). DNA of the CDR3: TGTGCCTGGAGTGTAAGGTGGGATCAGCCCCAGCATTTT. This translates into CAWSVRWDQPQHF.

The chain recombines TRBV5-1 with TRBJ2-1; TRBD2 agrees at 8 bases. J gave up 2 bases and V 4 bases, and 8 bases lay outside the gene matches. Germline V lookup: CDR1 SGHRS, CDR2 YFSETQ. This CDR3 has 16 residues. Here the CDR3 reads CASSVTGTRTYNEQFF. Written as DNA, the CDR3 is TGCGCCAGCAGCGTTACCGGGACTAGGACCTACAATGAGCAGTTCTTC.

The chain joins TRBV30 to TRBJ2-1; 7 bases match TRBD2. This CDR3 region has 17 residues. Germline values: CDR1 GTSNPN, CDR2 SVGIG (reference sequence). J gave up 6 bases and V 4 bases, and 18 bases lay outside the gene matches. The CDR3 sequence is CAWNTGGSLRTSNEQFF. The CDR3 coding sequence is TGTGCCTGGAACACGGGAGGCTCTCTACGGACCTCCAATGAGCAGTTCTTC.

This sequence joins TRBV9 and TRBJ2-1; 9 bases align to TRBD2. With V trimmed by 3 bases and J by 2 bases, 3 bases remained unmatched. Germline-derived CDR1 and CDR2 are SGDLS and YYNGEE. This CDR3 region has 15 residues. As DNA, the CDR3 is TGTGCCAGCAGCGCTTTAGCGGGGGCCTACAATGAGCAGTTCTTC. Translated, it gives CASSALAGAYNEQFF.

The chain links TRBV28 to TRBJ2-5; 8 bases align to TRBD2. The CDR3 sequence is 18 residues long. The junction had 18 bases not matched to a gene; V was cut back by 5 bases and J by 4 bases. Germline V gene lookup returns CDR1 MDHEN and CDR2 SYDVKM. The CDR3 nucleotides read TGTGCCAGCAGTGCCTTGACGGGGACGGGAGGGCAGGGAGAGACCCAGTACTTC. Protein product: CASSALTGTGGQGETQYF.

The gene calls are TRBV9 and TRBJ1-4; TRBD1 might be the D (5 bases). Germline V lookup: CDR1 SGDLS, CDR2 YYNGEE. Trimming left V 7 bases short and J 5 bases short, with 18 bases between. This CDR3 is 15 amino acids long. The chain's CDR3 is CASGASTAKNEKLFF. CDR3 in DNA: TGTGCCAGCGGCGCCTCGACAGCAAAGAATGAAAAACTGTTTTTT.

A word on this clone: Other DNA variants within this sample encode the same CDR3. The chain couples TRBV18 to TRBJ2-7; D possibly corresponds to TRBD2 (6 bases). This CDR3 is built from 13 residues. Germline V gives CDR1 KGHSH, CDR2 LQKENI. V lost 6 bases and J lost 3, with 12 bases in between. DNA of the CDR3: TGTGCCAGCTCTCCCGGGACTGGCTACGAGCAGTACTTC. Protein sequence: CASSPGTGYEQYF. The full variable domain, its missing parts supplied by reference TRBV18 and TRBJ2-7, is NAGVMQNPRHLVRRRGQEARLRCSPMKGHSHVYWYRQLPEEGLKFMVYLQKENIIDESGMPKERFSAEFPKEGPSILRIQQVVRGDSAAYFCASSPGTGYEQYFGPGTRLTVT.

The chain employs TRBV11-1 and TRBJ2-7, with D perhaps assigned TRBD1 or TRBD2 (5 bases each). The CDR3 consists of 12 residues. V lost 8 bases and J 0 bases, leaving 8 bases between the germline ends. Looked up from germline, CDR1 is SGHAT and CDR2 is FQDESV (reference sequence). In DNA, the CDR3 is TGTGCCAGCGAGGGGCTCTCCTACGAGCAGTACTTC. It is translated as CASEGLSYEQYF.

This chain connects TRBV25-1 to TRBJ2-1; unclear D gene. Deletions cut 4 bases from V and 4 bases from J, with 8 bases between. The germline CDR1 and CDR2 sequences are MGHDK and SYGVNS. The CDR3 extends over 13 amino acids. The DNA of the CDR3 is TGTGCCAGCAGTGCGAGCGTTTACAATGAGCAGTTCTTC. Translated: CASSASVYNEQFF.

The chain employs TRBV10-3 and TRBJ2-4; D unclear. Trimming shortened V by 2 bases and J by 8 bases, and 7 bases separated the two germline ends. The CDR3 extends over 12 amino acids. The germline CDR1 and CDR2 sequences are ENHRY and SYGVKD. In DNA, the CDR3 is TGTGCCATCAGTGAGCCAGACGACATTCAGTACTTC. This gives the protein CAISEPDDIQYF.

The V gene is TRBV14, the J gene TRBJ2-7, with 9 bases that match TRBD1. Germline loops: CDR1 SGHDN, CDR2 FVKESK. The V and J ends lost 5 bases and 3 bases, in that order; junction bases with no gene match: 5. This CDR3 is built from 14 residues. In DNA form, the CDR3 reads TGTGCCAGCAGCATCCCGGGACAGGGCTACGAGCAGTACTTC. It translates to CASSIPGQGYEQYF.

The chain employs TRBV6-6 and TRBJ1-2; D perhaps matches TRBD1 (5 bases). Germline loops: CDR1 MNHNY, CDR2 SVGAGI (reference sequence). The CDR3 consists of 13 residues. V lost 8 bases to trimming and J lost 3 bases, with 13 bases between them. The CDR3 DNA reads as TGTGCCAGCTGGGGCGCGGTGGACTATGGCTACACCTTC. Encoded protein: CASWGAVDYGYTF.

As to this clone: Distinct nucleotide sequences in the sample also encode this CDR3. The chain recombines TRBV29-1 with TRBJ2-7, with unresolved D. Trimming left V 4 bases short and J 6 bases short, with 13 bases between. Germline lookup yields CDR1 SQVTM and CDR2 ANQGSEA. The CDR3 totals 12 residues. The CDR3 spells CSVAVGPREQYF. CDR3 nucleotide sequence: TGCAGCGTTGCTGTAGGGCCACGCGAGCAGTACTTC.

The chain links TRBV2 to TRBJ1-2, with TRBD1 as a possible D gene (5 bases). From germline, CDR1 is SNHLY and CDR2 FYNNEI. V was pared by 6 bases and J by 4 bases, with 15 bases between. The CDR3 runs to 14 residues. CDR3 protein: CASSAGGGFYGYTF. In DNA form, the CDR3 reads TGTGCCAGCAGCGCGGGGGGAGGTTTCTATGGCTACACCTTC.

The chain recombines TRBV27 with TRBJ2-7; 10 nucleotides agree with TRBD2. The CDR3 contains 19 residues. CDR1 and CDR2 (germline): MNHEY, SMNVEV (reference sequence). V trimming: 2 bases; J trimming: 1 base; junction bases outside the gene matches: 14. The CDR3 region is CASSLLPPHTSGESYEQYF. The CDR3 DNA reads TGTGCCAGCAGTTTACTCCCCCCCCATACTAGCGGGGAGTCCTACGAGCAGTACTTC.

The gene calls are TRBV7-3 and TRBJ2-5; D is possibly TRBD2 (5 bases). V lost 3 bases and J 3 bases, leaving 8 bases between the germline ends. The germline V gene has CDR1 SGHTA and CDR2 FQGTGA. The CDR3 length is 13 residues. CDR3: CASSFTREETQYF. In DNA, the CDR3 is TGTGCCAGCAGCTTTACTAGAGAAGAGACCCAGTACTTC.

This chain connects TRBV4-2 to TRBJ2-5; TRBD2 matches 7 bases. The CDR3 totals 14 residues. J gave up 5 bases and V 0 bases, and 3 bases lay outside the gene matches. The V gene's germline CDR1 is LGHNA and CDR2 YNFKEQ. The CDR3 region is CASSQEWGGETQYF. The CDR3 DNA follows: TGTGCCAGCAGCCAAGAATGGGGAGGGGAGACCCAGTACTTC.

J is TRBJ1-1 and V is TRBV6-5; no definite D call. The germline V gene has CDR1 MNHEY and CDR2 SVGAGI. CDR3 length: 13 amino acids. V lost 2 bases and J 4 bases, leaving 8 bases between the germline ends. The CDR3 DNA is TGTGCCAGCAGTTACCGGGGATTCACTGAAGCTTTCTTT. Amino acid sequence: CASSYRGFTEAFF.

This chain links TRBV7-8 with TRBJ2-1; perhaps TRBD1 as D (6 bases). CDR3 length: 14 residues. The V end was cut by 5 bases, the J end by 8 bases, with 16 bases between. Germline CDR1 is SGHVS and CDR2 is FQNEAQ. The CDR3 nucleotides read TGTGCCAGCAGCCCCCCCGGGACAAGGGATGAGCAGTTCTTC. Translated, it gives CASSPPGTRDEQFF. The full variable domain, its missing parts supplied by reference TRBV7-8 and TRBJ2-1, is GAGVSQSPRYKVAKRGQDVALRCDPISGHVSLFWYQQALGQGPEFLTYFQNEAQLDKSGLPSDRFFAERPEGSVSTLKIQRTQQEDSAVYLCASSPPGTRDEQFFGPGTRLTVL.

The CDR3: CASSTPRTSGSYEQYF. CDR3 nucleotide sequence: TGTGCCAGCAGTACCCCCAGGACTAGCGGCTCCTACGAGCAGTACTTC. This chain links TRBV27 with TRBJ2-7, with TRBD2 matching over 10 bases. The CDR3 has 16 residues. The J segment lost 0 bases and the V segment lost 5 bases, leaving 7 bases of the junction unmatched. Germline V gives CDR1 MNHEY, CDR2 SMNVEV (reference sequence).